One sample yielded the 29 T cell receptor beta chains listed below, sequenced in a study of T-cell memory formation after mild COVID-19. TCRdb reprocessed the 5' RACE reads via MiXCR and lists one record per CDR3 protein. The sample includes roughly 42,000 distinct CDR3 sequences, 6% to 8% of them seen just once. Sequenced input: PBMCs or a T cell subset sorted from them (not recorded which). All receptors derive from a man younger than 35 who had mild COVID-19 (a few samples of this study predate the infection). Cell type and time point are not known.

V is TRBV7-3 and J is TRBJ1-1; TRBD1 matches 8 bases. The CDR3 extends over 16 amino acids. J was trimmed by 3 bases and V by 5 bases; bases with no gene match: 11. Germline values: CDR1 SGHTA, CDR2 FQGTGA. The CDR3 DNA reads TGTGCCAGCAGCAAACAGGGGGTTTCGGTGGACACTGAAGCTTTCTTT. Translation: CASSKQGVSVDTEAFF.

This clonotype occurred a few times. J is TRBJ2-7 and V is TRBV5-1; perhaps TRBD1 as D (6 bases). With 4 bases removed from V and 2 bases from J, the gap between germline ends came to 16 bases. This CDR3 comprises 15 residues. Germline V gene data show CDR1 as SGHRS and CDR2 as YFSETQ. This chain's CDR3 is CASSPQQGGPYEQYF. CDR3 nucleotides: TGCGCCAGCAGCCCGCAACAAGGGGGTCCCTACGAGCAGTACTTC.

This clonotype was recorded many times. The missing conserved phenylalanine or tryptophan at the end of this CDR3 makes a read error likely. The DNA is omitted, as the CDR3 cannot be located on it reliably, and the CDR3 follows TCRdb's listing. The rearrangement uses TRBV20-1 and TRBJ2-1; TRBD2 reflects the table's D call only, with no check against the DNA. The CDR3 spans 11 residues, counting both ends. Germline values: CDR1 DFQATT, CDR2 SNEGSKA (reference sequence). CDR3 region: CSASGSGGLLY.

This rearrangement joins TRBV6-1 to TRBJ2-7; D possibly uses TRBD1 or TRBD2 (5 bases each). The CDR3 has 14 amino acids. The germline gives CDR1 MNHNS, CDR2 SASEGT. Trimming took off 6 bases at V and 2 bases at J, with 14 bases between the two ends. CDR3 DNA sequence: TGTGCCAGCAGCGGCGAGGGGAGACCCTACGAGCAGTACGTC. The encoded protein is CASSGEGRPYEQYV.

This clonotype was detected only a few times. The chain carries TRBV6-5 and TRBJ2-3; TRBD2 agrees at 16 bases. After removal of 0 bases from V and 4 bases from J, the junction contained 4 bases not matched to a gene. Per germline, CDR1 MNHEY and CDR2 SVGAGI. The CDR3 is 18 residues long. The DNA for the CDR3 is TGTGCCAGCAGTTACTCGAGTGGGACTAGCGGGGGGGCAGATACGCAGTATTTT. Its translation: CASSYSSGTSGGADTQYF.

This clonotype was observed many times. The chain uses TRBV18 and TRBJ1-2; D ambiguous. The CDR3 has 14 amino acids. Germline loops: CDR1 KGHSH, CDR2 LQKENI. Trimming took 5 bases from V and 0 from J, leaving 10 bases between them. CDR3 nucleotides: TGTGCCAGCTCATTTCGACCATCTAACTATGGCTACACCTTC. It translates to CASSFRPSNYGYTF. The variable domain in full, completed from reference TRBV18 and TRBJ1-2, reads NAGVMQNPRHLVRRRGQEARLRCSPMKGHSHVYWYRQLPEEGLKFMVYLQKENIIDESGMPKERFSAEFPKEGPSILRIQQVVRGDSAAYFCASSFRPSNYGYTFGSGTRLTVV.

This clonotype was seen more than once but under ten times. The chain uses TRBV4-3 and TRBJ1-2; no definite D call. The CDR3 runs 13 residues. CDR1 is LGHNA and CDR2 is YSLEER in the germline V gene. Trimming took 0 bases from V and 2 from J, leaving 4 bases between them. CDR3 sequence reads: CASSQDNNYGYTF. In nucleotides, the CDR3 is TGCGCCAGCAGCCAAGATAACAACTATGGCTACACCTTC.

This chain uses TRBV18 with TRBJ2-1; 7 bases align to TRBD2. This CDR3 region has 13 residues. J lost 9 bases, V lost 6 bases, and 8 bases had no gene match. Germline CDR1 KGHSH, CDR2 LQKENI. The DNA of the CDR3 is TGTGCCAGCTCGCCTACTAGCGACAGTGAGCAGTTCTTC. Its protein product is CASSPTSDSEQFF.

This clonotype was observed many times. The CDR3 sequence is CASSPKTTGEAGELFF. The DNA of the CDR3 is TGCGCCAGCAGTCCGAAGACCACAGGGGAAGCCGGGGAGCTGTTTTTT. The rearrangement joins TRBV5-1 to TRBJ2-2; 7 bases agree with TRBD1. CDR1 is SGHRS and CDR2 is YFSETQ in the germline V gene. J gave up 6 bases and V 5 bases, and 13 bases lay outside the gene matches. This CDR3 is 16 amino acids long. The whole variable domain, filled in from reference TRBV5-1 and TRBJ2-2, reads KAGVTQTPRYLIKTRGQQVTLSCSPISGHRSVSWYQQTPGQGLQFLFEYFSETQRNKGNFPGRFSGRQFSNSRSEMNVSTLELGDSALYLCASSPKTTGEAGELFFGEGSRLTVL.

Many counts were recorded for this clonotype. The gene calls are TRBV5-1 and TRBJ2-2; 8 bases are a match to TRBD2. In germline, CDR1 is SGHRS, CDR2 YFSETQ. The CDR3 is 15 amino acids. With 2 bases clipped from V and 2 bases from J, the junction kept 2 bases outside the gene matches. CDR3 sequence (DNA): TGCGCCAGCAGCTTAGCGGGAGTCAACACCGGGGAGCTGTTTTTT. It translates to CASSLAGVNTGELFF.

The rearrangement links TRBV6-1 to TRBJ2-7, with TRBD1 identical over 11 bases. Germline V gene data show CDR1 as MNHNS and CDR2 as SASEGT. The CDR3 runs to 19 residues. V lost 7 bases to trimming and J lost 0 bases; unmatched junction nucleotides: 17. CDR3 sequence (DNA): TGTGCCAGCAATCCCGTCGGACAGGGGGCTCAACTAACCTCCTACGAGCAGTACTTC. This translates into CASNPVGQGAQLTSYEQYF.

This clonotype was recorded a few times. The chain is built from TRBV20-1 and TRBJ2-5, with TRBD2 matching over 8 bases. Looked up from germline, CDR1 is DFQATT and CDR2 is SNEGSKA (reference sequence). V gave up 4 bases and J gave up 5 bases; unmatched junction bases: 9. The CDR3 spans 14 residues. In DNA, the CDR3 is TGCAGTGCTATCAACGGGGGGGCCTCGGAGACCCAGTACTTC. It is translated as CSAINGGASETQYF.

V gene TRBV4-2 combines with J gene TRBJ2-1; tentative D call: TRBD1 (7 bases). The germline V and J ends were trimmed by 6 bases and 4 bases, with 22 bases remaining between them. The germline gives CDR1 LGHNA, CDR2 YNFKEQ. CDR3 length: 17 amino acids. The DNA for the CDR3 is TGTGCCAGCAGTTCTGTTGCGGGGACAGATTTTTACAATGAGCAGTTCTTC. It is translated as CASSSVAGTDFYNEQFF.

This clonotype was picked up many times. The chain couples TRBV12-3 or TRBV12-4 to TRBJ2-5, with D unresolved. The CDR3 runs 13 residues. V lost 6 bases and J lost 7, with 15 bases in between. The CDR3 DNA sequence: TGTGCCAGCAGCCGCGACTCGTCGGGGACCCAGTACTTC. Protein: CASSRDSSGTQYF.

V gene TRBV7-2 combines with J gene TRBJ1-2; 9 nucleotides line up with TRBD1. CDR1 and CDR2 (germline): SGHTA, FQGNSA. The CDR3 covers 18 residues. Unmatched junction bases numbered 18, after V lost 4 bases and J lost 6 bases. The CDR3 loop reads CASSSRGGPGQGLHGYTF. The CDR3 DNA reads as TGTGCCAGCAGCTCCCGCGGGGGGCCGGGACAGGGACTCCATGGCTACACCTTC.

This clonotype appeared a few times. V usage is TRBV5-1 and J usage is TRBJ2-5; 12 bases align to TRBD2. After removal of 5 bases from V and 5 bases from J, the junction contained 13 bases not matched to a gene. CDR3 length equals 17 residues. Germline values: CDR1 SGHRS, CDR2 YFSETQ. CDR3 in DNA: TGCGCCAGCAGACCTGGGGCTAGCGGGGGGGCTTGGGAGACCCAGTACTTC. Translated: CASRPGASGGAWETQYF. Full variable domain (remainder filled in from reference TRBV5-1 and TRBJ2-5): KAGVTQTPRYLIKTRGQQVTLSCSPISGHRSVSWYQQTPGQGLQFLFEYFSETQRNKGNFPGRFSGRQFSNSRSEMNVSTLELGDSALYLCASRPGASGGAWETQYFGPGTRLLVL.

This clonotype was observed many times. The chain employs TRBV5-5 and TRBJ2-1, with TRBD2 matching over 7 bases. V was clipped by 1 base and J by 10 bases; unmatched bases: 11. This CDR3 region has 15 residues. Germline CDR1 SGHKS, CDR2 YYEKEE (reference sequence). CDR3 sequence (DNA): TGTGCCAGCAGCTTGATAGCTAGCGGTGTTGAGGAGCAGTTCTTC. This gives the protein CASSLIASGVEEQFF.

The chain combines TRBV5-1 with TRBJ1-2, with 8 bases aligning to TRBD1. This CDR3 has 15 residues. V lost 0 bases and J lost 4; bases outside the gene matches: 5. Germline lookup yields CDR1 SGHRS and CDR2 YFSETQ. DNA for the CDR3: TGCGCCAGCAGCTTGGCAGTCGACAGGGGCTATGGCTACACCTTC. Translating it yields CASSLAVDRGYGYTF.

The J gene is TRBJ1-5, the V gene TRBV7-2; TRBD1 matches at 7 bases. The CDR3 has 15 amino acids. CDR1 is SGHTA and CDR2 is FQGNSA in the germline V gene. J gave up 0 bases and V 5 bases, and 4 bases lay outside the gene matches. CDR3 in amino acids: CASSRDRLSNQPQHF. In DNA, the CDR3 is TGTGCCAGCAGCCGGGACAGACTTAGCAATCAGCCCCAGCATTTT. The full variable domain, rest sourced from reference TRBV7-2 and TRBJ1-5, is GAGVSQSPSNKVTEKGKDVELRCDPISGHTALYWYRQSLGQGLEFLIYFQGNSAPDKSGLPSDRFSAERTGGSVSTLTIQRTQQEDSAVYLCASSRDRLSNQPQHFGDGTRLSIL.

This chain uses TRBV29-1 with TRBJ1-1, with no clear D. Germline V gene sequence: CDR1 SQVTM, CDR2 ANQGSEA. Trimming stripped 4 bases from V and 3 bases from J, with 6 bases between. The CDR3 length is 11 residues. The CDR3 sequence: CSVGGDTEAFF. The CDR3 DNA reads TGCAGCGTTGGAGGCGACACTGAAGCTTTCTTT.

The table lists this clonotype with a few counts. The chain is built from TRBV28 and TRBJ2-7, with 9 bases identical to TRBD1. The V gene's germline CDR1 is MDHEN and CDR2 SYDVKM. Unmatched junction bases numbered 7, after V lost 5 bases and J lost 2 bases. The CDR3 runs 15 residues. This CDR3 reads CASSLGTGLTYEQYV. CDR3 DNA sequence: TGTGCCAGCAGTCTCGGGACAGGGTTAACCTACGAGCAGTACGTC.

Only a few counts were recorded for this clonotype. This rearrangement joins TRBV28 to TRBJ1-2, with D perhaps matching TRBD1 (5 bases). Between the trimmed V and J ends, which lost 6 bases and 12 bases, there was a span of 23 bases. Germline V gene sequence: CDR1 MDHEN, CDR2 SYDVKM. The CDR3 totals 14 residues. The CDR3: CASSTPGPWGKDTF. CDR3 sequence (DNA): TGTGCCAGCAGCACCCCCGGCCCTTGGGGGAAAGACACCTTC.

This chain connects TRBV3-1 to TRBJ1-2; possibly TRBD1 for D (5 bases). The V gene's germline CDR1 is LGHDT and CDR2 YNNKEL (reference sequence). The ends were cut back, 3 bases at V and 3 bases at J, with 8 bases in the middle. This CDR3 region has 13 residues. CDR3 in amino acids: CASSQGPYYGYTF. DNA for the CDR3: TGTGCCAGCAGCCAGGGACCCTACTATGGCTACACCTTC.

This clonotype was detected only a few times. V is TRBV28 and J is TRBJ1-1, with D maybe TRBD1 (6 bases). The CDR3 length is 18 residues. CDR1 and CDR2 from the germline V gene are MDHEN and SYDVKM. Deletions cut 5 bases from V and 1 base from J, with 23 bases between. This chain's CDR3 is CASSSLNADRRRNTEAFF. CDR3 coding DNA: TGTGCCAGCAGTAGCCTAAACGCGGACAGACGTCGGAACACTGAAGCTTTCTTT.

This clonotype came up many times. The chain employs TRBV4-2 and TRBJ2-1, with 12 bases aligning to TRBD2. The V segment lost 6 bases and the J segment 8 bases; nucleotides outside the gene matches: 8. This CDR3 spans 15 amino acids. CDR1 LGHNA and CDR2 YNFKEQ come from the germline V gene. The CDR3 coding sequence is TGTGCCAGCAGTCCACTAGCGGGGGGCAGGGATGAGCAGTTCTTC. This codes for CASSPLAGGRDEQFF.

This clonotype was observed at least ten times. The rearrangement links TRBV4-3 to TRBJ2-2; no definite D call. Germline lookup yields CDR1 LGHNA and CDR2 YSLEER. Between the trimmed V and J ends, which lost 0 bases and 1 base, there was a span of 9 bases. CDR3 length equals 16 residues. CDR3 amino acids: CASSQDRSENTGELFF. CDR3 sequence (DNA): TGCGCCAGCAGCCAAGATAGGAGCGAGAACACCGGGGAGCTGTTTTTT.

This clonotype was observed at least ten times. CDR3 protein: CASSQTTGSPNGETQYF. The DNA of the CDR3 is TGCGCCAGCAGCCAAACGACCGGGAGCCCTAACGGCGAGACCCAGTACTTC. The gene calls are TRBV4-3 and TRBJ2-5; a weak D match, TRBD2 (6 bases). The CDR3 is 17 residues long. V was shortened by 2 bases and J by 5 bases, with 21 bases between the two germline ends. Per the germline V gene, CDR1 is LGHNA and CDR2 is YSLEER.

This clonotype was counted only a few times. The chain has TRBV7-9 and TRBJ2-5, with no clear D. With 6 bases removed from V and 5 bases from J, the gap between germline ends came to 10 bases. The CDR3 is 12 residues long. Looked up from germline, CDR1 is SEHNR and CDR2 is FQNEAQ (reference sequence). CDR3 amino acids: CASSNPAETQYF. CDR3 coding DNA: TGTGCCAGCAGTAATCCGGCGGAGACCCAGTACTTC. The full variable domain, in which reference TRBV7-9 and TRBJ2-5 provide the parts outside the CDR3, is DTGVSQNPRHKITKRGQNVTFRCDPISEHNRLYWYRQTLGQGPEFLTYFQNEAQLEKSRLLSDRFSAERPKGSFSTLEIQRTEQGDSAMYLCASSNPAETQYFGPGTRLLVL.

J is TRBJ1-2 and V is TRBV5-5, with D uncertain. This CDR3 contains 13 residues. Germline CDR1 is SGHKS and CDR2 is YYEKEE (reference sequence). V was pared by 4 bases and J by 5 bases, with 12 bases between. The CDR3 is CASSPTPGYGYTF. In DNA form, the CDR3 reads TGTGCCAGCAGCCCAACCCCGGGGTATGGCTACACCTTC.